This T cell receptor beta chain was observed in a study of blood T cell repertoires in COVID-19. At the level of the study: Some COVID-19 samples were acute and others convalescent; all came from the United States, Italy and Spain.

Under the authors' procedure: Reference gene primers were amplified, and this amplification served to estimate nucleated cell counts. Assay used: immunoSEQ multiplex PCR; TCRdb lists only in-frame clones, some missing. The V and J calls and clone size come from that table; D and trimming were worked out from the DNA. The table includes 150,000 to 200,000 clones, approximately 89% detected once. V lost 4 bases to trimming and J lost 4 bases, with 8 bases between them. This CDR3 spans 13 amino acids. Germline CDR1 reads SNHLY; CDR2 reads FYNNEI. This chain joins TRBV2 and TRBJ1-3; D not certain. This TCR came from a woman aged 18-29 years who had recovered from COVID-19. The sample consisted of PBMCs or T cells enriched from blood (not recorded which). This CDR3 is CASSASPGNTIYF. CDR3 coding DNA: TGTGCCAGCAGTGCCTCTCCCGGAAACACCATATATTTT. The full variable domain, its missing parts supplied by reference TRBV2 and TRBJ1-3, is EPEVTQTPSHQVTQMGQEVILRCVPISNHLYFYWYRQILGQKVEFLVSFYNNEISEKSEIFDDQFSVERPDGSNFTLKIRSTKLEDSAMYFCASSASPGNTIYFGEGSWLTVV.